This T cell receptor (beta chain) was captured in a study of spatial heterogeneity in lung cancer. Background on the study: In raw reads, more than eight appearances on average were recorded for each unique TCR and UMI combination.

The CDR3 runs 16 residues. Trimming removed 5 bases at V and 2 bases at J, with 16 bases between. The germline V gene has CDR1 MDHEN and CDR2 SYDVKM. This clonotype has a handful of counts. Its antigen is currently unknown. Regarding time point: sample taken at primary tumor resection. The authors sequenced whole RNA from tumor, nontumor lung or frozen PBMC without sorting. Study-wide findings and caveats: The study found ubiquitous expanded tumor TCRs in blood more at resection than follow-up.

MiXCR, applied by TCRdb to the 5' RACE reads, yields one record per CDR3 protein. Of about 56,000 distinct CDR3 sequences detected, 8% to 9% appear once; the ten largest clones hold roughly 15%. This chain uses TRBV28 with TRBJ2-1; weak D call: TRBD2 (6 bases). This receptor was identified in a female donor with early-stage non-small cell lung cancer. This sample comprised PBMCs, obtained at surgery. CDR3 bases: TGTGCCAGCAGTCGGATTACGGGACTCCCCTACAATGAGCAGTTCTTC. Protein sequence: CASSRITGLPYNEQFF. Combining the CDR3 with reference TRBV28 and TRBJ2-1 gives the whole variable domain DVKVTQSSRYLVKRTGEKVFLECVQDMDHENMFWYRQDPGLGLRLIYFSYDVKMKEKGDIPEGYSVSREKKERFSLILESASTNQTSMYLCASSRITGLPYNEQFFGPGTRLTVL.